The present TCR beta chain was sequenced within a study of CD8 T cells in Susac syndrome. CD8+ and CD4+ T cells circulating in blood were sequenced for TCR beta. Stable or active relapsing-remitting multiple sclerosis, untreated and meeting revised McDonald criteria, defined the controls. The TEMRA cells underwent FACS enrichment, while the CD8+ and CD4+ T cells underwent negative isolation. CDR1 and CDR2 (germline): MNHEY, SMNVEV (reference sequence). The CDR3 contains 12 residues. V was shortened by 6 bases and J by 3 bases, with 8 bases between the two germline ends. The authors reverse transcribed roughly 0.5 to 1 ug RNA with random hexamers. An immunoSEQ multiplex PCR amplified TCR beta CDR3 over 54 Vbeta and 13 Jbeta. One entry per CDR3 protein, called by TCRdb with MiXCR from the immunoSEQ multiplex PCR reads. The sample includes 250,000 to 300,000 distinct CDR3 sequences, 70% to 90% seen only once; the top ten take approximately 0.18%.

The sequenced material came from CD8+ T cells from PBMCs. The V call is TRBV27, the J call TRBJ1-2; TRBD1 is a possible D gene (5 bases). The clonotype comes from a human donor with multiple sclerosis. CDR3 bases: TGTGCCAGCAGGCAGGGTTACTATGGCTACACCTTC. Residues: CASRQGYYGYTF.